Given below is one T cell receptor (beta chain) in context. What it binds is unknown. Healthy bone marrow donors supplied every sample. This entry is derived from a study of cytomegalovirus exposure and HLA in healthy donors. General study points: In vitro testing confirmed a few CMV-associated chains as specific for CMV antigens. Most subjects' HLA-A and HLA-B alleles were reportedly predicted from TCR beta sequences. Previous analysis showed most TCR beta V segments were productive about 90% or about 30% of the time.

The PCR used 60 Vbeta and 13 Jbeta primers. Assay used: immunoSEQ multiplex PCR; TCRdb lists only in-frame clones, some missing. The table has 200,000 to 250,000 clones, more than 60% seen once. The V gene lost 1 base and the J gene lost 6 bases, with 4 bases spanning the gap. CDR3 size: 12 residues. Germline loops: CDR1 SGHDN, CDR2 FVKESK. This chain links TRBV14 with TRBJ2-1; D unresolved. The sequencing input was PBMCs. This clonotype was obtained from a woman aged 55-69 years in good health and CMV-seropositive. The CDR3 DNA reads TGTGCCAGCAGCCAAGTCGGCAATGAGCAGTTCTTC. Protein product: CASSQVGNEQFF.